This entry lists 19 T cell receptor beta chains sequenced from one sample in a study of T cells in localized non-small cell lung cancer. Here immunoSEQ multiplex PCR was the method, and the copy in TCRdb shows in-frame clones only, minus some. The sample lists roughly 40,000 clones, approximately 80% occurring once. The specimen comprised peripheral blood mononuclear cells, sampled before any cancer treatment. These receptors were taken from a male donor aged 60 or over with stage II lung adenocarcinoma.

This clone has more than one count but fewer than ten. This CDR3 is CASSGTVGYTF. The CDR3 coding sequence is TGTGCCAGCAGTGGGACGGTTGGCTACACCTTC. This sequence joins TRBV28 and TRBJ1-2; D possibly corresponds to TRBD1 (5 bases). The CDR3 consists of 11 residues. The germline V gene encodes CDR1 MDHEN and CDR2 SYDVKM. Trimming left V 5 bases short and J 7 bases short, with 8 bases between.

The rearrangement joins TRBV19 to TRBJ1-5; TRBD1 is a possible D gene (5 bases). The CDR3 is 15 amino acids. Trimming pared 3 bases from V and 1 base from J, leaving 10 bases between. Looked up from germline, CDR1 is LNHDA and CDR2 is SQIVND (reference sequence). The CDR3 loop is CASSIETESNQPQHF. The CDR3 DNA is TGTGCCAGTAGTATCGAGACAGAAAGCAATCAGCCCCAGCATTTT.

This clone has just one count. The V gene is TRBV19, the J gene TRBJ2-7; D unclear. The V and J ends lost 6 bases and 1 base respectively, with 13 bases between them. CDR3 length: 14 amino acids. Germline V gene data show CDR1 as LNHDA and CDR2 as SQIVND (reference sequence). CDR3 nucleotide sequence: TGTGCCAGTAGCCGCGAAGCTTGGTCCTACGAGCAGTACTTC. Residues: CASSREAWSYEQYF.

The chain combines TRBV7-7 with TRBJ1-1; D is uncertain. The CDR3 length is 13 residues. Germline CDR1 and CDR2: SSHAT and FNYEAQ (reference sequence). The V gene lost 8 bases and the J gene lost 10 bases, with 20 bases spanning the gap. CDR3 amino acids: CASAPEPHGRAFF. Here the CDR3 DNA reads TGTGCCAGCGCCCCTGAACCCCATGGGAGAGCTTTCTTT. The variable domain in full, with the rest retrieved from reference TRBV7-7 and TRBJ1-1, is GAGVSQSPRYKVTKRGQDVTLRCDPISSHATLYWYQQALGQGPEFLTYFNYEAQPDKSGLPSDRFSAERPEGSISTLTIQRTEQRDSAMYRCASAPEPHGRAFFGQGTRLTVV.

The chain is built from TRBV6-6 and TRBJ1-1; D may be TRBD1 (5 bases). V was clipped by 6 bases and J by 11 bases, with 16 bases between them. The length of the CDR3 is 12 residues. Germline V gives CDR1 MNHNY, CDR2 SVGAGI (reference sequence). CDR3 amino acids: CASRTATRRAFF. Here the CDR3 DNA reads TGTGCCAGCAGGACAGCTACCCGGAGGGCTTTCTTT.

The chain recombines TRBV30 with TRBJ1-1; 7 bases map to TRBD1. The germline CDR1 and CDR2 sequences are GTSNPN and SVGIG (reference sequence). V lost 6 bases and J lost 5; bases outside the gene matches: 3. This CDR3 is 11 amino acids long. The CDR3 region has the DNA TGTGCCTGCCAGGGGGGGACTGAAGCTTTCTTT. Translation: CACQGGTEAFF.

The V gene is TRBV7-8, the J gene TRBJ2-2; 8 bases fit TRBD1. Germline CDR1 reads SGHVS; CDR2 reads FQNEAQ. V trimming: 1 base; J trimming: 1 base; junction bases outside the gene matches: 2. This CDR3 contains 16 residues. Written as DNA, the CDR3 is TGTGCCAGCAGCTTAGGACAGGGGATGAACACCGGGGAGCTGTTTTTT. This gives the protein CASSLGQGMNTGELFF.

The chain employs TRBV19 and TRBJ1-3; possible D gene TRBD1, 5 bases. The ends were cut back, 4 bases at V and 1 base at J, with 14 bases in the middle. Germline loops: CDR1 LNHDA, CDR2 SQIVND (reference sequence). The CDR3 consists of 16 residues. This CDR3 reads CASSKPGMKSGNTIYF. The CDR3 bases are TGTGCCAGTAGTAAGCCAGGGATGAAATCTGGAAACACCATATATTTT.

This clone was recorded only once. The V and J genes are TRBV7-9 and TRBJ1-2, with 9 positions matching TRBD1. This CDR3 has 15 residues. CDR1 is SEHNR and CDR2 is FQNEAQ in the germline V gene (reference sequence). Germline trimming cut 5 bases from V and 5 bases from J; bases unmatched to any gene: 9. CDR3 in amino acids: CASSQGMGQGYGYTF. Here the CDR3 DNA reads TGTGCCAGCAGCCAGGGGATGGGACAGGGTTATGGCTACACCTTC.

The chain joins TRBV29-1 to TRBJ2-1; TRBD1 might be the D (5 bases). CDR1 is SQVTM and CDR2 is ANQGSEA in the germline V gene. This CDR3 has 15 residues. With 8 bases removed from V and 0 bases from J, the gap between germline ends came to 17 bases. The CDR3 reads CSTHSTVFSYNEQFF. CDR3 nucleotides: TGCAGCACACATTCGACAGTCTTCTCCTACAATGAGCAGTTCTTC.

The chain has TRBV7-2 and TRBJ2-7; possibly TRBD1 for D (6 bases). V gave up 6 bases and J gave up 5 bases, with 20 bases separating them. The CDR3 totals 15 residues. The germline CDR1 and CDR2 sequences are SGHTA and FQGNSA. The CDR3 is CASRRTTGFPNEQYF. The DNA of the CDR3 is TGTGCCAGCAGGCGTACTACAGGGTTCCCCAACGAGCAGTACTTC.

This clone was observed once. The chain combines TRBV7-2 with TRBJ2-7, with TRBD2 matching 11 bases. After removal of 3 bases from V and 3 bases from J, the junction contained 7 bases not matched to a gene. CDR3 length: 16 amino acids. The V gene's germline CDR1 is SGHTA and CDR2 FQGNSA. Written as DNA, the CDR3 is TGTGCCAGCAGCTTGGGGCCACTAGCGGGAGACTACGAGCAGTACTTC. Its translation: CASSLGPLAGDYEQYF.

This clone has a handful of counts. The chain recombines TRBV5-1 with TRBJ2-7; possibly TRBD1 for D (7 bases). Trimming pared 3 bases from V and 7 bases from J, leaving 20 bases between. The CDR3 covers 15 residues. Per the germline V gene, CDR1 is SGHRS and CDR2 is YFSETQ. CDR3 sequence reads: CASSWDGAGGREQYF. In DNA, the CDR3 is TGCGCCAGCAGCTGGGACGGGGCAGGGGGGCGAGAGCAGTACTTC.

V and J are TRBV28 and TRBJ2-3; perhaps TRBD1 as D (6 bases). The CDR3 sequence is 14 residues long. CDR1 and CDR2 from the germline V gene are MDHEN and SYDVKM. Trimming left V 8 bases short and J 0 bases short, with 12 bases between. CDR3 sequence reads: CASSTGSSTDTQYF. CDR3 sequence (DNA): TGTGCCAGCTCGACAGGATCTAGCACAGATACGCAGTATTTT.

The chain links TRBV28 to TRBJ1-3; TRBD1 matches at 8 bases. The CDR3 spans 17 residues. The trim removed 2 bases at V and 0 bases at J, leaving 6 bases unmatched. Germline V lookup: CDR1 MDHEN, CDR2 SYDVKM. CDR3 coding DNA: TGTGCCAGCAGTTTAGAGGGCAGGGGGCACTCTGGAAACACCATATATTTT. As protein: CASSLEGRGHSGNTIYF.

In its sample, this clone was seen once. The chain employs TRBV27 and TRBJ1-5; D might be TRBD1 (5 bases). This CDR3 is built from 13 residues. From germline, CDR1 is MNHEY and CDR2 SMNVEV (reference sequence). The chain's CDR3 is CASRRGVDQPQHF. CDR3 DNA: TGTGCTTCACGAAGGGGAGTCGATCAGCCCCAGCATTTT.

The chain uses TRBV6-1 and TRBJ1-2; D perhaps matches TRBD1 (6 bases). From germline, CDR1 is MNHNS and CDR2 SASEGT. This CDR3 is built from 15 residues. Trimming removed 7 bases at V and 4 bases at J, with 19 bases between. CDR3 DNA: TGTGCCAGCATTTCGACCCCGGACAGATTCTATGGCTACACCTTC. It translates to CASISTPDRFYGYTF.

V usage is TRBV10-3 and J usage is TRBJ2-6; D is unclear. CDR1 is ENHRY, CDR2 SYGVKD, per germline. Trimming took 6 bases from V and 2 from J, leaving 5 bases between them. This CDR3 is 13 amino acids long. CDR3 sequence reads: CAIRDTGANVLTF. The CDR3, as DNA: TGTGCCATCAGGGATACTGGGGCCAACGTCCTGACTTTC.

This clone occurred once. The J gene is TRBJ2-1, the V gene TRBV7-8, with TRBD2 matching over 8 bases. The CDR3 extends over 15 amino acids. Germline values: CDR1 SGHVS, CDR2 FQNEAQ. The ends lost 5 bases at V and 6 bases at J; junction bases unmatched: 9. The CDR3 nucleotides are TGTGCCAGCAGCCCTTATAACAGCGGGAGCAATGAGCAGTTCTTC. Translated: CASSPYNSGSNEQFF. The full variable domain, completed using reference TRBV7-8 and TRBJ2-1, is GAGVSQSPRYKVAKRGQDVALRCDPISGHVSLFWYQQALGQGPEFLTYFQNEAQLDKSGLPSDRFFAERPEGSVSTLKIQRTQQEDSAVYLCASSPYNSGSNEQFFGPGTRLTVL.